The sample holds one count of the clone carrying this TCR beta chain. The antigen is undetermined. The investigators split CD4+ cells into a CD45RA+ naive subset and a CD45RA-negative memory subset. Using immunoSEQ multiplex PCR, the repertoire was profiled, and TCRdb retains in-frame clones only, with some absent. The table records 2.5 million or so clones, approximately 94% of them present only once. The sample belongs to a study of shared clonotypes between healthy human individuals. Study-wide results and limits: Sorted-subset sequencing, rarefaction showed, was incomplete despite large depth. Clonotype sharing among donors was expected to depend on sequencing depth. Of the naive CD4 clonotypes, around 4.7% were shared across a handful of donors.

Per germline, CDR1 SGHRS and CDR2 YFSETQ. There are 14 residues in the CDR3. The germline V and J ends were trimmed by 7 bases and 3 bases, with 13 bases remaining between them. The source material was naive CD4+ T cells sorted from blood. Subset given: CD45RA+ positively selected. This TCR came from a man aged 18 to 30 in good health. The rearrangement links TRBV5-1 to TRBJ2-2, with a weak D call TRBD1 (6 bases). Written as DNA, the CDR3 is TGCGCCAGCGAACTTGGGGGCTACACCGGGGAGCTGTTTTTT. It translates to CASELGGYTGELFF.